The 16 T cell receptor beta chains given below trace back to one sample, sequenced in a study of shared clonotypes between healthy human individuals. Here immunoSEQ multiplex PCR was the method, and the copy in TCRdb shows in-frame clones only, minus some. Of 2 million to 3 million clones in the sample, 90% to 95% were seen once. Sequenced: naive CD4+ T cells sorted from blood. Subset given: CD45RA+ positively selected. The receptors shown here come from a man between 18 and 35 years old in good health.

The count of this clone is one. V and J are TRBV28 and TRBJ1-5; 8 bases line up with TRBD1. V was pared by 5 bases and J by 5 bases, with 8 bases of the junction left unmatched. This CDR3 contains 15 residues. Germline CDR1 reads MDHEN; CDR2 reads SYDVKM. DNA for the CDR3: TGTGCCAGCAGTCTCCGGACAGGGAGGGATCAGCCCCAGCATTTT. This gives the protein CASSLRTGRDQPQHF.

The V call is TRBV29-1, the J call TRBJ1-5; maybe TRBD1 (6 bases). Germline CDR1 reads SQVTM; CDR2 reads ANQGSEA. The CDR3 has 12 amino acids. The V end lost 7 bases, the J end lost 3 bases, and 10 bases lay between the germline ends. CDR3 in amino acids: CSARDTNQPQHF. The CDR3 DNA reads TGCAGCGCCCGGGACACCAATCAGCCCCAGCATTTT.

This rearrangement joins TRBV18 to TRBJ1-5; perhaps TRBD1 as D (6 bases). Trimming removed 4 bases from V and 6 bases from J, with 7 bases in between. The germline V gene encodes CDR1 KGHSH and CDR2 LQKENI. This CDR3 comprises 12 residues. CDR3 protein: CASSRGPQPQHF. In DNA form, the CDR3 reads TGTGCCAGCTCACGGGGGCCTCAGCCCCAGCATTTT.

The CDR3 spells CASSRQRAGELFF. CDR3 coding DNA: TGTGCCAGCAGCCGACAGCGGGCCGGGGAGCTGTTTTTT. The rearrangement links TRBV5-6 to TRBJ2-2; TRBD2 is a possible D gene (6 bases). Germline assignment: CDR1 SGHDT and CDR2 YYEEEE. V lost 4 bases and J lost 6, with 10 bases in between. This CDR3 has 13 amino acids.

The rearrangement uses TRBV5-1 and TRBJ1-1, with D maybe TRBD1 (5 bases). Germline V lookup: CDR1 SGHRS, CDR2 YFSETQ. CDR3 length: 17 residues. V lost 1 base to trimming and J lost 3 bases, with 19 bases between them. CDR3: CASSLSGTVGWDTEAFF. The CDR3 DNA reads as TGCGCCAGCAGCTTGAGCGGGACGGTGGGATGGGACACTGAAGCTTTCTTT.

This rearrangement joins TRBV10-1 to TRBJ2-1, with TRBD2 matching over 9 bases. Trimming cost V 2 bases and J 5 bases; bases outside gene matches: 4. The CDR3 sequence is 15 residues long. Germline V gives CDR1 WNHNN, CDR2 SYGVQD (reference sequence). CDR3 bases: TGCGCCAGCAGTGAGAAGGGACTAGCAAACAATGAGCAGTTCTTC. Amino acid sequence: CASSEKGLANNEQFF.

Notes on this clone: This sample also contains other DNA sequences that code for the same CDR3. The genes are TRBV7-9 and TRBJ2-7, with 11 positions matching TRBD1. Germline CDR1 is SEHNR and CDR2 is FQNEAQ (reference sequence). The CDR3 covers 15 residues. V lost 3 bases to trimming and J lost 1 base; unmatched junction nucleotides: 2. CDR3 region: CASSLGQGVSYEQYF. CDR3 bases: TGTGCCAGCAGCTTGGGACAGGGGGTATCCTACGAGCAGTACTTC.

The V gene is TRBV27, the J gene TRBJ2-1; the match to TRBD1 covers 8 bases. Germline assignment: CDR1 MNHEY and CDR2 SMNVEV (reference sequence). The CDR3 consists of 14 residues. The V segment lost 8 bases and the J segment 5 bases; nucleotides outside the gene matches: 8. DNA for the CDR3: TGTGCCAGCCGGAAGGGACAGGTCAACAATGAGCAGTTCTTC. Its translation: CASRKGQVNNEQFF.

Here the CDR3 reads CASSLGPDRDVYEQYF. The CDR3 bases are TGCGCCAGCAGCTTGGGCCCCGACAGGGACGTGTACGAGCAGTACTTC. The chain uses TRBV5-1 and TRBJ2-7, with 7 nucleotides matching TRBD1. The CDR3 is 16 residues long. V trimming: 0 bases; J trimming: 4 bases; junction bases outside the gene matches: 10. From germline, CDR1 is SGHRS and CDR2 YFSETQ.

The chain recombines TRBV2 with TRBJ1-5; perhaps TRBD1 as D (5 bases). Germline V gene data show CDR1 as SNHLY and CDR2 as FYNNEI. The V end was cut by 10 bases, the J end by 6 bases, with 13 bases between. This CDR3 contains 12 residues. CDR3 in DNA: TGTGCCATCTCGACAGTTGGTCAGCCCCAGCATTTT. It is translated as CAISTVGQPQHF.

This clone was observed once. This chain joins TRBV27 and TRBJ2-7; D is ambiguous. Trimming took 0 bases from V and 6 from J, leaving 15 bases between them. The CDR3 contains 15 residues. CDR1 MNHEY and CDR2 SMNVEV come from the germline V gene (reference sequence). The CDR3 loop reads CASSLSLVPTGEQYF. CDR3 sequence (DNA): TGTGCCAGCAGTTTATCATTAGTCCCTACGGGCGAGCAGTACTTC.

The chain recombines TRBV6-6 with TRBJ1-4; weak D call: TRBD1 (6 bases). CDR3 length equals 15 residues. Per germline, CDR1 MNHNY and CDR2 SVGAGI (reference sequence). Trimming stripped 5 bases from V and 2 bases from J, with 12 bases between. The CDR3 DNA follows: TGTGCCAGCAGTGTTGCTGGACAGACTAATGAAAAACTGTTTTTT. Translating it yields CASSVAGQTNEKLFF.

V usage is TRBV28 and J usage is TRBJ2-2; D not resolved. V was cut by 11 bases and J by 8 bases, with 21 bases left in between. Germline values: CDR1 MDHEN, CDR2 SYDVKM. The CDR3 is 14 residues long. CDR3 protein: CAGQVATPPGELFF. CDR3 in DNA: TGTGCCGGCCAGGTGGCCACCCCCCCTGGGGAGCTGTTTTTT.

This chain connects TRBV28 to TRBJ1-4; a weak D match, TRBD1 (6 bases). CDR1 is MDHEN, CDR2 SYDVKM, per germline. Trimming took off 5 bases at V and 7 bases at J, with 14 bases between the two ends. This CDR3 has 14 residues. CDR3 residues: CASSPWGGSEKLFF. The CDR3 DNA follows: TGTGCCAGCAGTCCATGGGGGGGCAGTGAAAAACTGTTTTTT.

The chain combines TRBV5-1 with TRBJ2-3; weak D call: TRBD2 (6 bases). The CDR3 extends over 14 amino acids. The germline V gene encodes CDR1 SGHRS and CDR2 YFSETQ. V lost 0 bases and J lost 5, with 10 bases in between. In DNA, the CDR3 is TGCGCCAGCAGCTTGGGACGGGAGAGAGATACGCAGTATTTT. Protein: CASSLGRERDTQYF.

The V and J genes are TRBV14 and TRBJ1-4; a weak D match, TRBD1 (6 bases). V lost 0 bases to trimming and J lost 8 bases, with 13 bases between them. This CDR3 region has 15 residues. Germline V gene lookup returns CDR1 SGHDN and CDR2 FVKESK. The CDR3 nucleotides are TGTGCCAGCAGCCAAGATGGCGGACAGAGCGAAAAACTGTTTTTT. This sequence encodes CASSQDGGQSEKLFF.